Listed below are T cell receptor beta chains from one sample, sequenced in a study of CD8+ T cells in alopecia areata. Measured with immunoSEQ multiplex PCR; TCRdb has only the in-frame clones, and not every one. Among about 110,000 clones, roughly three fifths were seen once, and the ten largest hold 12%. This specimen was CD8+ T cells sorted from blood, taken at week 24, from a patient treated with tofacitinib. The receptors were sampled from a human donor with alopecia areata. The CDR3 runs from the conserved cysteine through the conserved F or W.

TRBJ2-5,TRBV5-1,CASSSPPGFKETQYF
TRBJ1-2,TRBV6-6,CASSQTGMNDYGYTF
TRBJ2-7,TRBV13,CASSRQLDATYEQYF
TRBJ2-5,TRBV5-6,CASSLLVQETQYF
TRBJ2-7,TRBV2,CASSDLLGYEQYF
TRBJ2-7,TRBV2,CAAEGGRSDEQYF
TRBJ1-2,TRBV18,CASSPRQGSNGYTF
TRBJ2-1,TRBV6-4,CASSESDLAEQFF
TRBJ1-1,TRBV7-9,CASSPRGRQTWDTEAFF
TRBJ2-2,TRBV4-1,CASSTREDTGELFF
TRBJ2-7,TRBV5-6,CASSRPGTSIYEQYF
TRBJ2-2,TRBV20-1,CSARSGGELFF
TRBJ1-2,TRBV4-1,CASSPRMGGSVLYGYTF
TRBJ2-3,TRBV27,CASSFQTSGGLTDTQYF
TRBJ1-1,TRBV4-1,CASSQAPGTGDTEAFF
TRBJ2-7,TRBV27,CASSLLAGGQEQYF
TRBJ1-5,TRBV4-1,CASSPRWGSNQPQHF
TRBJ1-6,TRBV5-6,CASSLALTGPNSPLHF
TRBJ2-7,TRBV5-6,CASSFERGANEQYF
TRBJ1-5,TRBV27,CASSLNPVGSNQPQHF
TRBJ1-1,TRBV29-1,CSVEGVNTEAFF
TRBJ2-7,TRBV13,CASSSLSTRQTYEQYF
TRBJ1-1,TRBV13,CASSQALNTEAFF
TRBJ1-1,TRBV27,CASTLISGGGTEAFF
TRBJ2-2,TRBV29-1,CSVVMGNTGELFF
TRBJ2-7,TRBV27,CASSSMGEQYF
TRBJ2-2,TRBV13,CASSSTGVYTGELFF
TRBJ1-1,TRBV5-6,CASSLGAGMNTEAFF
TRBJ1-2,TRBV30,CAYTTGNYGYTF
TRBJ2-7,TRBV13,CASSLPGPFDEQYF
TRBJ1-2,TRBV12-5,CASGPVAPGYGYTF
TRBJ1-1,TRBV25-1,CASNDGPGPYTEAFF
TRBJ2-1,TRBV7-3,CASSRAGGESSYNEQFF
TRBJ2-2,TRBV15,CATSPMTFKKPNTGELFF
TRBJ2-2,TRBV7-9,CASSENVNTGELFF
TRBJ2-3,TRBV15,CATSRGGEADPSTDTQYF
TRBJ1-2,TRBV4-3,CASSQAADNYGYTF
TRBJ2-7,TRBV6-5,CASRRTALTYEQYF
TRBJ1-4,TRBV9,CASSADIATNEKLFF
TRBJ1-5,TRBV30,CAWSQQGGQPQHF
TRBJ2-1,TRBV19,CASSIGEDRVYYNEQFF
TRBJ2-2,TRBV19,CASTGMNTGELFF
TRBJ1-5,TRBV7-6,CASSPIQGFNQPQHF
TRBJ1-5,TRBV30,CAWRQGESNQPQHF
TRBJ1-4,TRBV29-1,CSGTANEKLFF
TRBJ2-7,TRBV29-1,CSVESGRDTYEQYF
TRBJ2-1,TRBV4-3,CASSQGIKRGRYNEQFF
TRBJ2-7,TRBV13,CASSSTRDRGHYEQYF
TRBJ2-5,TRBV15,CATSSYQGAAEETQYF
TRBJ1-6,TRBV11-2,CASSVSGTGASPLHF
TRBJ1-1,TRBV5-6,CASSSDVVTEAFF
TRBJ2-2,TRBV29-1,CSVGVPDSGTTGELFF
TRBJ2-7,TRBV5-6,CASRSGGSYEQYF